Below, 9 T cell receptor beta chains from the same sample are listed, as sequenced in a study of blood T cell repertoires in COVID-19. Measured with immunoSEQ multiplex PCR; TCRdb has only the in-frame clones, and not every one. The sample has under 200,000 clones, about 89% seen once. The sequencing input was PBMCs or T cells enriched from blood (not recorded which). The receptors come from a woman aged 18-29 years who had recovered from COVID-19.

J is TRBJ2-7 and V is TRBV28; tentative D call: TRBD2 (5 bases). Trimming removed 2 bases at V and 5 bases at J, with 16 bases between. The CDR3 is 15 amino acids. Germline-derived CDR1 and CDR2 are MDHEN and SYDVKM. Written as DNA, the CDR3 is TGTGCCAGCAGTTTACTTACGGGAAATACTGACGAGCAGTACTTC. Its protein product is CASSLLTGNTDEQYF.

This clone was seen a single time. The chain joins TRBV27 to TRBJ1-1; D is undetermined. The CDR3 length is 12 residues. Per the germline V gene, CDR1 is MNHEY and CDR2 is SMNVEV (reference sequence). Trimming shortened V by 8 bases and J by 5 bases, and 12 bases separated the two germline ends. The CDR3 region is CASGKQRTEAFF. CDR3 nucleotide sequence: TGTGCCAGCGGCAAACAGCGGACTGAAGCTTTCTTT.

This chain joins TRBV2 and TRBJ2-7, with D perhaps matching TRBD2 (6 bases). Trimming took off 6 bases at V and 4 bases at J, with 16 bases between the two ends. CDR1 and CDR2 (germline): SNHLY, FYNNEI. The CDR3 covers 14 residues. The CDR3 nucleotides are TGTGCCAGCAGCGGGGGTCTAGGGCTATACGAGCAGTACTTC. This gives the protein CASSGGLGLYEQYF.

The V call is TRBV18, the J call TRBJ1-6; D is perhaps TRBD1 (6 bases). Germline V lookup: CDR1 KGHSH, CDR2 LQKENI. The CDR3 is made up of 14 amino acids. Trimming pared 6 bases from V and 10 bases from J, leaving 16 bases between. The CDR3 spells CASSRGGLGSPLHF. CDR3 nucleotides: TGTGCCAGCTCGCGGGGGGGCCTGGGGTCACCCCTCCACTTT.

A single count supports this clone. The rearrangement joins TRBV29-1 to TRBJ2-7; D is unresolved. There are 11 residues in the CDR3. Trimming cost V 0 bases and J 3 bases, with 3 bases left between them. CDR1 SQVTM and CDR2 ANQGSEA come from the germline V gene. The CDR3 spells CSVEDNYEQYF. CDR3 nucleotides: TGCAGCGTTGAAGACAACTACGAGCAGTACTTC.

This chain links TRBV18 with TRBJ1-6; tentatively, D is TRBD1 (5 bases). CDR3 length: 14 residues. V lost 8 bases, J lost 9 bases, and 17 bases lay in between. Per the germline V gene, CDR1 is KGHSH and CDR2 is LQKENI. The CDR3 DNA is TGTGCCAGCATGTCGGGCAGCCAGGGTTCACCCCTCCACTTT. As protein: CASMSGSQGSPLHF.

The chain couples TRBV5-8 to TRBJ1-2, with D possibly being TRBD1 (5 bases). Germline lookup yields CDR1 SGHTS and CDR2 YDEGEE. The CDR3 totals 13 residues. V lost 4 bases to trimming and J lost 0 bases, with 7 bases between them. Here the CDR3 reads CASSQGSNYGYTF. The CDR3 DNA sequence: TGTGCCAGCAGCCAGGGATCTAACTATGGCTACACCTTC.

This clone occurred a few times. The rearrangement uses TRBV5-1 and TRBJ2-2; the D gene is possibly TRBD1 (5 bases). V was cut by 4 bases and J by 3 bases, with 13 bases left in between. CDR1 and CDR2 from the germline V gene are SGHRS and YFSETQ. The CDR3 runs 15 residues. CDR3 in amino acids: CASSIRRGHTGELFF. In nucleotides, the CDR3 is TGCGCCAGCAGCATTCGAAGGGGCCACACCGGGGAGCTGTTTTTT.

The chain has TRBV5-6 and TRBJ1-1; D not resolved. Trimming removed 0 bases at V and 1 base at J, with 7 bases between. This CDR3 spans 14 amino acids. In germline, CDR1 is SGHDT, CDR2 YYEEEE. DNA for the CDR3: TGTGCCAGCAGCTTGGGACACCAGAACACTGAAGCTTTCTTT. The encoded protein is CASSLGHQNTEAFF.